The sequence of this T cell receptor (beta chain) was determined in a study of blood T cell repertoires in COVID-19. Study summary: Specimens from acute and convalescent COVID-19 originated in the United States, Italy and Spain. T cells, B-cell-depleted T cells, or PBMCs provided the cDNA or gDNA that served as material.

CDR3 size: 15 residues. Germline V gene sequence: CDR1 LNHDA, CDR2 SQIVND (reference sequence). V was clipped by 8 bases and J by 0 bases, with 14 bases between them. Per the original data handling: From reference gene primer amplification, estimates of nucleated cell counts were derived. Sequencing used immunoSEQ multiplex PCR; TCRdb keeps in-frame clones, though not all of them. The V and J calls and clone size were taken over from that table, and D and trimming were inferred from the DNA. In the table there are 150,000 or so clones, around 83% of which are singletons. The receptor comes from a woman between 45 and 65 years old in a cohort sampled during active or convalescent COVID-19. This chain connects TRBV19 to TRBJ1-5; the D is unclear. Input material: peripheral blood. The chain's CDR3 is CASSIASYSNQPQHF. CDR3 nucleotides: TGTGCCAGTTCGATTGCCAGTTATAGCAATCAGCCCCAGCATTTT. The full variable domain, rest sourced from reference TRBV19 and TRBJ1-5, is DGGITQSPKYLFRKEGQNVTLSCEQNLNHDAMYWYRQDPGQGLRLIYYSQIVNDFQKGDIAEGYSVSREKKESFPLTVTSAQKNPTAFYLCASSIASYSNQPQHFGDGTRLSIL.